This T cell receptor beta chain comes out of a study of T cell repertoires in ileal Crohn's disease. In the study overall: At surgery, roughly 35% of patients smoked, with median disease duration about eight years. Study-wide findings and caveats: Sorted CD8 T cells held more high-frequency clones than CD4.

The germline V gene encodes CDR1 LGHNA and CDR2 YNFKEQ. This CDR3 spans 12 amino acids. V was pared by 4 bases and J by 5 bases, with 8 bases between. The time point: inflamed ileum from the surgical specimen. In the case of this clone: Antigen unknown.

Profiling relied on immunoSEQ multiplex PCR, and the TCRdb table lists in-frame clones only, not all of them. This sample has roughly 13,000 clones, with around 79% found just once. J is TRBJ1-1 and V is TRBV4-2; D remains ambiguous. The receptor comes from an adult with Crohn's disease. Sequences were obtained from ileal tissue. The CDR3, as DNA: TGTGCCAGCAGCCGACTAGGGACTGAAGCTTTCTTT. This sequence encodes CASSRLGTEAFF.